Following are 24 T cell receptor beta chains from one sample sequenced in a study of OX40 agonist ivuxolimab in advanced cancers. Data came from immunoSEQ multiplex PCR; TCRdb stores just in-frame clones and leaves some out. The sample has roughly 62,000 clones, 85% seen once. The source material was CD4+ or CD8+ T cells sorted from blood, sampled in a trial of the OX40 agonist ivuxolimab. These receptors all stem from an adult with an advanced solid tumor such as melanoma, head and neck, liver or kidney cancer.

The rearrangement joins TRBV25-1 to TRBJ1-4; 8 positions match TRBD1. Germline V gene lookup returns CDR1 MGHDK and CDR2 SYGVNS. The CDR3 has 18 amino acids. The V gene end was trimmed by 5 bases and the J gene end by 1 base; junction bases not matched to a gene: 12. The CDR3 loop is CASSYLDRGLLTNEKLFF. DNA of the CDR3: TGTGCCAGCAGTTATCTCGACAGGGGACTATTAACTAATGAAAAACTGTTTTTT.

The chain links TRBV9 to TRBJ2-5; a possible D gene is TRBD2 (6 bases). CDR1 and CDR2 from the germline V gene are SGDLS and YYNGEE. This CDR3 comprises 15 residues. V shed 4 bases and J shed 4 bases, with 17 bases lying between them. CDR3 sequence reads: CASSPRGSTGETQYF. The CDR3, as DNA: TGTGCCAGCAGCCCCCGGGGGTCCACCGGAGAGACCCAGTACTTC.

The CDR3 loop reads CASSFGSNQPQHF. The CDR3 DNA reads TGTGCCAGCAGTTTTGGTAGCAATCAGCCCCAGCATTTT. The V call is TRBV28, the J call TRBJ1-5; no clear D. V dropped 3 bases and J dropped 0 bases, with 3 bases sitting between them. The germline gives CDR1 MDHEN, CDR2 SYDVKM. The CDR3 runs 13 residues.

The gene calls are TRBV27 and TRBJ1-6; no firm D call. Germline loops: CDR1 MNHEY, CDR2 SMNVEV (reference sequence). The length of the CDR3 is 13 residues. The germline V and J ends were trimmed by 8 bases and 4 bases, with 9 bases remaining between them. The CDR3 region is CASSRGYNSPLHF. The CDR3 coding sequence is TGTGCCAGCTCTCGGGGTTATAATTCACCCCTCCACTTT.

The V and J genes are TRBV11-2 and TRBJ1-2; 8 positions match TRBD1. Germline V gives CDR1 SGHAT, CDR2 FQNNGV. The V segment lost 0 bases and the J segment 6 bases; nucleotides outside the gene matches: 15. The CDR3 length is 18 residues. CDR3 amino acids: CASSLDLRRTGSYNGYTF. In DNA form, the CDR3 reads TGTGCCAGCAGCTTAGATCTCCGTAGGACAGGGTCGTATAATGGCTACACCTTC.

This clone was observed a handful of times. The chain has TRBV7-6 and TRBJ2-1; 13 bases agree with TRBD2. CDR3 length: 17 residues. V was pared by 1 base and J by 3 bases, with 3 bases of the junction left unmatched. The germline gives CDR1 SGHVS, CDR2 FNYEAQ. CDR3 residues: CASSLGWTSGGYNEQFF. The CDR3, as DNA: TGTGCCAGCAGCTTAGGTTGGACTAGCGGGGGCTACAATGAGCAGTTCTTC. Supplemented by reference TRBV7-6 and TRBJ2-1, the full variable domain reads GAGVSQSPRYKVTKRGQDVALRCDPISGHVSLYWYRQALGQGPEFLTYFNYEAQQDKSGLPNDRFSAERPEGSISTLTIQRTEQRDSAMYRCASSLGWTSGGYNEQFFGPGTRLTVL.

The V gene is TRBV11-1, the J gene TRBJ2-2; D is possibly TRBD1 or TRBD2 (5 bases each). CDR3 size: 11 residues. Germline assignment: CDR1 SGHAT and CDR2 FQDESV (reference sequence). Trimming cost V 1 base and J 15 bases, with 9 bases left between them. As DNA, the CDR3 is TGTGCCAGCAGCTTAGGAGGGACCTTGTTTTTT. Translating it yields CASSLGGTLFF.

The chain combines TRBV25-1 with TRBJ2-1; D is ambiguous. This CDR3 has 9 amino acids. Trimming removed 9 bases at V and 10 bases at J, with 7 bases between. Germline lookup yields CDR1 MGHDK and CDR2 SYGVNS. Here the CDR3 reads CARRVEQFF. The CDR3 nucleotides read TGTGCCAGACGCGTAGAGCAGTTCTTC.

The chain joins TRBV28 to TRBJ1-2, with TRBD1 matching over 9 bases. The CDR3 consists of 17 residues. Germline V gives CDR1 MDHEN, CDR2 SYDVKM. After removal of 5 bases from V and 12 bases from J, the junction contained 22 bases not matched to a gene. The CDR3 region is CASSTYRGRTLIMADTF. DNA for the CDR3: TGTGCCAGCAGTACATACAGGGGGCGAACCTTAATTATGGCGGACACCTTC.

The DNA for the CDR3 is TGTGCCAGCACTAACAGAAATTCACCCCTCCACTTT. Translation: CASTNRNSPLHF. J is TRBJ1-6 and V is TRBV28; D not certain. V lost 7 bases to trimming and J lost 7 bases, with 8 bases between them. CDR1 MDHEN and CDR2 SYDVKM come from the germline V gene. The length of the CDR3 is 12 residues.

This clone appeared once. Germline is not matched at one junction end, which may reflect a read error. The V gene is TRBV10-3, the J gene TRBJ1-5; D gene unclear. Germline V CDR1 and CDR2: ENHRY, SYGVKD. CDR3 length equals 13 residues. The CDR3 region has the DNA TGTGCCATCGGTGAGGGATTAGGTCAGCCCCAGCATTTT. It yields the protein CAIGEGLGQPQHF.

The J gene is TRBJ1-4, the V gene TRBV6-1; D gene ambiguous. V lost 5 bases and J 5 bases, leaving 12 bases between the germline ends. This CDR3 has 14 residues. CDR1 and CDR2 (germline): MNHNS, SASEGT. The CDR3: CASSNPERNEKLFF. The CDR3 region has the DNA TGTGCCAGCAGTAATCCTGAGCGGAATGAAAAACTGTTTTTT.

This clone was observed once. The chain combines TRBV19 with TRBJ2-2, with TRBD2 as a possible D gene (5 bases). CDR1 and CDR2 from the germline V gene are LNHDA and SQIVND (reference sequence). V lost 10 bases and J 6 bases, leaving 15 bases between the germline ends. The CDR3 is made up of 13 amino acids. The DNA for the CDR3 is TGTGCCACCACTGGACGGGGTTCCGGGGAGCTGTTTTTT. It is translated as CATTGRGSGELFF.

The chain has TRBV2 and TRBJ1-4; D possibly corresponds to TRBD1 (5 bases). Trimming removed 6 bases from V and 0 bases from J, with 8 bases in between. The germline gives CDR1 SNHLY, CDR2 FYNNEI. This CDR3 region has 14 residues. In DNA, the CDR3 is TGTGCCAGCAGGACAGACGCAACTAATGAAAAACTGTTTTTT. Its protein is CASRTDATNEKLFF. Full variable domain (outside the CDR3, taken from reference TRBV2 and TRBJ1-4): EPEVTQTPSHQVTQMGQEVILRCVPISNHLYFYWYRQILGQKVEFLVSFYNNEISEKSEIFDDQFSVERPDGSNFTLKIRSTKLEDSAMYFCASRTDATNEKLFFGSGTQLSVL.

The gene calls are TRBV7-3 and TRBJ2-2; D unclear. CDR1 and CDR2 (germline): SGHTA, FQGTGA. The CDR3 is made up of 12 amino acids. The V gene lost 1 base and the J gene lost 6 bases, with 3 bases spanning the gap. For the CDR3, the DNA is TGTGCCAGCAGCTTAAGGGCCGGGGAGCTGTTTTTT. Its translation: CASSLRAGELFF.

This chain links TRBV9 with TRBJ2-7; D may be TRBD1 or TRBD2 (5 bases each). The V end was cut by 4 bases, the J end by 2 bases, with 13 bases between. Germline lookup yields CDR1 SGDLS and CDR2 YYNGEE. CDR3 length equals 14 residues. CDR3 DNA: TGTGCCAGCAGCCCTCGGGACGTAGCCTACGAGCAGTACTTC. Translated, it gives CASSPRDVAYEQYF.

The chain recombines TRBV19 with TRBJ2-2; D is unclear. The ends were cut back, 1 base at V and 1 base at J, with 4 bases in the middle. CDR1 and CDR2 from the germline V gene are LNHDA and SQIVND (reference sequence). The CDR3 covers 14 residues. CDR3 sequence: CASSIAGNTGELFF. Written as DNA, the CDR3 is TGTGCCAGTAGTATAGCGGGGAACACCGGGGAGCTGTTTTTT.

This clone was observed a handful of times. The rearrangement joins TRBV16 to TRBJ1-5; possibly TRBD1 for D (5 bases). V lost 0 bases, J lost 5 bases, and 11 bases lay in between. The CDR3 totals 15 residues. Germline V gives CDR1 KGHSY, CDR2 FQNENV. CDR3 loop: CASSQSGQGHQPQHF. The CDR3 coding sequence is TGTGCCAGCAGCCAATCGGGCCAGGGTCATCAGCCCCAGCATTTT.

CDR3 DNA: TGTGCCAGCAGTTATGCCCCCCATTCGCGGGAGACCTACAATGAGCAGTTCTTC. As protein: CASSYAPHSRETYNEQFF. The genes are TRBV27 and TRBJ2-1, with 7 bases lining up with TRBD2. The CDR3 is made up of 18 amino acids. The ends lost 4 bases at V and 2 bases at J; junction bases unmatched: 14. CDR1 and CDR2 from the germline V gene are MNHEY and SMNVEV (reference sequence).

The CDR3 DNA follows: TGTGCCAGCACCAGCCCGGGACTAGGAGCAGATACGCAGTATTTT. It specifies CASTSPGLGADTQYF. This chain connects TRBV7-6 to TRBJ2-3, with TRBD2 matching 8 bases. Germline V gives CDR1 SGHVS, CDR2 FNYEAQ. Germline trimming cut 7 bases from V and 4 bases from J; bases unmatched to any gene: 10. The CDR3 is made up of 15 amino acids.

The V and J genes are TRBV27 and TRBJ2-3; TRBD2 is a possible D gene (6 bases). Germline V lookup: CDR1 MNHEY, CDR2 SMNVEV (reference sequence). The CDR3 contains 16 residues. Deletions cut 0 bases from V and 3 bases from J, with 13 bases between. CDR3 region: CASSLSRGGLTDTQYF. The CDR3 DNA is TGTGCCAGCAGTTTATCAAGAGGAGGACTAACAGATACGCAGTATTTT.

In this sample, this clone turned up once. The chain has TRBV6-1 and TRBJ2-4; 7 positions match TRBD1. The CDR3 has 13 residues. Germline CDR1 MNHNS, CDR2 SASEGT. V lost 8 bases to trimming and J lost 7 bases; unmatched junction nucleotides: 8. The CDR3 here is CASQGVVQNIQYF. The CDR3 DNA sequence: TGTGCCAGCCAGGGGGTCGTACAGAACATTCAGTACTTC.

This rearrangement joins TRBV4-1 to TRBJ2-5, with 8 nucleotides matching TRBD1. V gave up 4 bases and J gave up 3 bases; unmatched junction bases: 7. The germline V gene has CDR1 MGHRA and CDR2 YSYEKL. This CDR3 region has 15 residues. DNA of the CDR3: TGCGCCAGCAGCCCGAGGACAGGGTTCGAAGAGACCCAGTACTTC. Its translation is CASSPRTGFEETQYF.

CDR3: CASSEARRGGSYEQYF. Here the CDR3 DNA reads TGTGCCAGCAGTGAAGCGCGTAGGGGGGGGTCCTACGAGCAGTACTTC. This rearrangement joins TRBV6-1 to TRBJ2-7, with D perhaps matching TRBD2 (7 bases). The CDR3 has 16 residues. Trimming cost V 0 bases and J 1 base, with 13 bases left between them. Germline V lookup: CDR1 MNHNS, CDR2 SASEGT.